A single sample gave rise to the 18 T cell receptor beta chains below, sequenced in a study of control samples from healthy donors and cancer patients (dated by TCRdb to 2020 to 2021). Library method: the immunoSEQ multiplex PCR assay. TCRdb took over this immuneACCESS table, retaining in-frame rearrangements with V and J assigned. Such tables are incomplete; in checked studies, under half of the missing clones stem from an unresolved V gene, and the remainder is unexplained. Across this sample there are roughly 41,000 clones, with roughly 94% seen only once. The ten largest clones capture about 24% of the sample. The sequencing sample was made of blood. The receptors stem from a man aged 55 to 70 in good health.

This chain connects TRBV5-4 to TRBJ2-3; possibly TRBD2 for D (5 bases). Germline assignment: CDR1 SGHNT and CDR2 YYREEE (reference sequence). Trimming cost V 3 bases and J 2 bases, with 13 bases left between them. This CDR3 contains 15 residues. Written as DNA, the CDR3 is TGTGCCAGCAGCTCAGCGCTTCTAGCCACAGATACGCAGTATTTT. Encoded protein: CASSSALLATDTQYF.

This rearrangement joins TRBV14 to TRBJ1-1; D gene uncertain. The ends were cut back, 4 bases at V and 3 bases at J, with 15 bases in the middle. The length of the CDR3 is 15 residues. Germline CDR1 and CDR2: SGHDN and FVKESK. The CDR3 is CASSPKPGGDTEAFF. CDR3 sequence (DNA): TGTGCCAGCAGCCCTAAACCGGGTGGGGACACTGAAGCTTTCTTT.

CDR3 DNA: TGTGCCAGCAGCTTAGCGCTAGGGGGTGGCATGAACACTGAAGCTTTCTTT. It translates to CASSLALGGGMNTEAFF. The chain has TRBV7-2 and TRBJ1-1; perhaps TRBD1 as D (6 bases). The germline V gene has CDR1 SGHTA and CDR2 FQGNSA. Trimming took off 0 bases at V and 0 bases at J, with 14 bases between the two ends. CDR3 length equals 17 residues.

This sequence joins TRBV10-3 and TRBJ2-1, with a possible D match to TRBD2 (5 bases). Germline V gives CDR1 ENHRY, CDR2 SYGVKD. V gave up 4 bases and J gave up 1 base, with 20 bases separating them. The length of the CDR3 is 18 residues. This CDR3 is CAISGSSTLRGSYNEQFF. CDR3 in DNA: TGTGCCATCAGTGGCTCCTCGACACTGAGAGGGTCCTACAATGAGCAGTTCTTC.

In DNA, the CDR3 is TGTGCCAGTAGTATTGGGACCCCGCAGGGCTACGAGCAGTACTTC. Translated: CASSIGTPQGYEQYF. This chain joins TRBV19 and TRBJ2-7; TRBD1 or TRBD2 may be the D gene (5 bases each). Deletions cut 3 bases from V and 3 bases from J, with 15 bases between. This CDR3 spans 15 amino acids. Germline V gives CDR1 LNHDA, CDR2 SQIVND (reference sequence).

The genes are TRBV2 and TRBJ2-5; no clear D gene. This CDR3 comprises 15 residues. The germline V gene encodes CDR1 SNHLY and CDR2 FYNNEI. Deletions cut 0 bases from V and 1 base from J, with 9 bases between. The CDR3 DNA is TGTGCCAGCAGTGAAGCGGCAGCAGCCCAAGAGACCCAGTACTTC. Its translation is CASSEAAAAQETQYF.

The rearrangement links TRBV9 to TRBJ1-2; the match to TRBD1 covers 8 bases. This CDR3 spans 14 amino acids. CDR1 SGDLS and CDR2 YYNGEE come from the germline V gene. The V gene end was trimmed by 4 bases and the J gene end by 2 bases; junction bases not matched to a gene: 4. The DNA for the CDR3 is TGTGCCAGCAGCAGAAGACAGGGGAACTATGGCTACACCTTC. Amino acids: CASSRRQGNYGYTF.

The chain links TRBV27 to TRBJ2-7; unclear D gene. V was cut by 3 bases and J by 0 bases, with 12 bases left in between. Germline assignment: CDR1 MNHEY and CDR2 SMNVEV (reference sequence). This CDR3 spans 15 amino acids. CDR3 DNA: TGTGCCAGCAGTTTTAAAATGGGTGGCTCCTACGAGCAGTACTTC. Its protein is CASSFKMGGSYEQYF.

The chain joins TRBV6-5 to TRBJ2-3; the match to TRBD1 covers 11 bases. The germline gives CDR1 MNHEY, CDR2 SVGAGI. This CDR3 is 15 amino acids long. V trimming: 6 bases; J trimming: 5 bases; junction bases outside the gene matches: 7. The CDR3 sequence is CASSVDRGQGDTQYF. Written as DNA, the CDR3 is TGTGCCAGCAGCGTGGACAGGGGGCAGGGAGATACGCAGTATTTT.

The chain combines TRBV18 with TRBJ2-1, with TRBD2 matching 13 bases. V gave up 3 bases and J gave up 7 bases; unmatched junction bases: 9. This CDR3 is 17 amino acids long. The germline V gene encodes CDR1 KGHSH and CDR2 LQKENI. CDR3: CASSPPRLAGGGNEQFF. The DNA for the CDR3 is TGTGCCAGCTCACCGCCTAGACTAGCGGGAGGAGGGAATGAGCAGTTCTTC.

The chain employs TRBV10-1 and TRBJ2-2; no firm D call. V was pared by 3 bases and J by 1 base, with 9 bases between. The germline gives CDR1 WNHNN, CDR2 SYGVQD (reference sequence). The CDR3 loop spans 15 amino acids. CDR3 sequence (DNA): TGCGCCAGCAGTGATCACAGAATGAACACCGGGGAGCTGTTTTTT. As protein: CASSDHRMNTGELFF.

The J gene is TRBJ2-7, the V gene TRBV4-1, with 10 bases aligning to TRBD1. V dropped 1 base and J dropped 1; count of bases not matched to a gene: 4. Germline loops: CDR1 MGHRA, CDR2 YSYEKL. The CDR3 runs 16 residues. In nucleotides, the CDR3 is TGCGCCAGCAGCCAAGGCTGGGGACAGGGGTCCTACGAGCAGTACTTC. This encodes CASSQGWGQGSYEQYF.

CDR3 bases: TGCGCCAGCAGTCAATCGAAGCTTCGGGGGCCCGATGAGCAGTTCTTC. It is translated as CASSQSKLRGPDEQFF. The chain joins TRBV23-1 to TRBJ2-1; D might be TRBD1 or TRBD2, each matching 6 bases. TRBV23-1 is reported as an ORF; its role is uncertain. The CDR3 contains 16 residues. The germline V and J ends were trimmed by 0 bases and 8 bases, with 17 bases remaining between them.

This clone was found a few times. The CDR3 nucleotides read TGTGCCAGCAGCCGTCCGGGACTTCAGGCCTACGAGCAGTACTTC. Its translation is CASSRPGLQAYEQYF. The chain is built from TRBV7-8 and TRBJ2-7; possible D gene TRBD2, 6 bases. CDR1 is SGHVS and CDR2 is FQNEAQ in the germline V gene. This CDR3 has 15 residues. The germline V and J ends were trimmed by 5 bases and 2 bases, with 16 bases remaining between them. Drawing the rest from reference TRBV7-8 and TRBJ2-7, the complete variable domain is GAGVSQSPRYKVAKRGQDVALRCDPISGHVSLFWYQQALGQGPEFLTYFQNEAQLDKSGLPSDRFFAERPEGSVSTLKIQRTQQEDSAVYLCASSRPGLQAYEQYFGPGTRLTVT.

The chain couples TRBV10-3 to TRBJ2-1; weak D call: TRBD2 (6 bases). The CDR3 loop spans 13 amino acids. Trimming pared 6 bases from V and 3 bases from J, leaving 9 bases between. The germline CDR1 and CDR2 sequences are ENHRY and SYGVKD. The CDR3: CAISGTYYNEQFF. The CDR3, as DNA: TGTGCCATCAGCGGGACTTACTACAATGAGCAGTTCTTC.

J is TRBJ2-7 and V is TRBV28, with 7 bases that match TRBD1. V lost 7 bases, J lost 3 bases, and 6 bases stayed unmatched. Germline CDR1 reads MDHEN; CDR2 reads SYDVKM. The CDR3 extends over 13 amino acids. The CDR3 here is CASTRQGNYEQYF. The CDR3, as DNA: TGTGCCAGCACCCGACAGGGCAACTACGAGCAGTACTTC.

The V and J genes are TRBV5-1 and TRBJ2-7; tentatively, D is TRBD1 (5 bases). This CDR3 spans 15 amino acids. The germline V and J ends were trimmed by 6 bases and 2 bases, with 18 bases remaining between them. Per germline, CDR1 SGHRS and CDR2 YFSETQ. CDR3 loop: CASNLGAGPTYEQYF. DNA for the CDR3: TGCGCCAGCAACCTTGGTGCAGGGCCGACCTACGAGCAGTACTTC.

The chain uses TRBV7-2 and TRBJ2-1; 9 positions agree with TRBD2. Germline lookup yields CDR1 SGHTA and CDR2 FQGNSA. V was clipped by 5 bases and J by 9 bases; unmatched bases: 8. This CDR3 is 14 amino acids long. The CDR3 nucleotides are TGTGCCAGCAGCGGGTTAGCGGGAGTTGGTGAGCAGTTCTTC. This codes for CASSGLAGVGEQFF.